This TCR beta chain was sequenced for a study of response to subunit inactivated influenza vaccine (dated by TCRdb to 2016 to 2019). Study-level background: Deep quantitative T cell receptor repertoire profiling was used in the study to track responses to a trivalent subunit inactivated influenza vaccine.

What the study reported, not specific to this receptor: According to the authors, only a limited number of new T cells may be recruited by each seasonal influenza vaccination.

Receptors were amplified or captured by RT-PCR. TCRdb shows the sequencer as Illumina HiSeq 2500. TCRdb cleaned the public reads at Q25 with fastp, built clones with MiXCR and kept in-frame beta chains. Each record represents a unique CDR3 protein, reported with the most common genes and DNA among its rows. This sample comprises around 600,000 distinct CDR3 sequences, approximately 11% of them detected only once. The ten largest clones add up to roughly 11% of the sample. As to this clonotype: What antigen it recognizes has not been identified. Base qualities were left out, and no much larger clone turns up one base away.

CDR1 and CDR2 (KGHSH, LQKENI) derive from the germline V gene. The CDR3 numbers 13 residues from cysteine through phenylalanine. Of the read, only the CDR3 DNA is kept; its 39 bases are in frame from base 1. V is clipped by 5 bases and J by 3 bases, and the sequence between their germline boundaries is 9 bases long. This sample was shared with a second study, whose subject was T cells expressing NK-cell markers. Per that second paper: TCR beta cDNA libraries were made by 5'RACE template switching that added a universal primer site and unique molecular identifiers. Three sorted T-cell subsets (CD3+CD56+NKG2C+, CD3+CD56+NKG2C- and CD3+CD56-NKG2C+) from roughly eight donors had their TCR beta-chain repertoires profiled. Seven of the eight sequenced donors were HCMV-seropositive and one was HCMV-seronegative. To restrict sorting to alphabetaTCR-expressing T cells, an anti-gammadeltaTCR antibody was added in several experiments. In over five donors, the dominant CD3+CD56+NKG2C+ clonotypes were found to rank among the top 10 CD8+ clonotypes and to make up 1.0-7.0% of CD8+ T cells. Those dominant clonotypes were again the most abundant among CD3+CD56-NKG2C+ cells in four donors, at about 28.3-65%. It remained unclear whether the expanded NKG2C-expressing T cell clones were specific for HCMV antigens. All eight donors whose samples were sequenced were randomly selected healthy volunteers, three of them men and five women. To determine HCMV serostatus, a commercial ELISA kit was used to detect HCMV-specific IgG in serum. Ficoll density gradient centrifugation was used to isolate peripheral blood mononuclear cells from blood. For several donors, bulk peripheral blood T-cell repertoires were also sequenced from unsorted PBMC. Priming for cDNA synthesis came from the TCR beta constant segment, and two successive PCR amplification steps followed. The libraries were sequenced on Illumina HiSeq 2000/2500, MiSeq or NextSeq, producing 2 x 150 bp reads. MIGEC was used to demultiplex reads and group the reads by UMI, and MiTCR was used to assemble and quantify clonotypes. To remove erroneous sequences, TCR cDNA sequences were retained only when supported by two or more reads. The tcR package was used for downstream repertoire analysis, and clonotypes were matched between fractions using CDR3 nucleotide sequence together with V segment. VDJmatch was used to annotate antigen specificity against VDJdb, with one amino acid substitution allowed in CDR3.

This TCR came from a man in his forties or fifties who received an inactivated influenza vaccine. Donor details come from another sample of the same person, matched by shared clones. This material consisted of PBMCs from blood, taken on the day of vaccination. This chain joins TRBV18 to TRBJ2-3; the D gene identity is not certain. In nucleotide form, the sequence is TGTGCCAGCTCAAAAGACTTGACAGATACGCAGTATTTT. Its coded protein is CASSKDLTDTQYF.